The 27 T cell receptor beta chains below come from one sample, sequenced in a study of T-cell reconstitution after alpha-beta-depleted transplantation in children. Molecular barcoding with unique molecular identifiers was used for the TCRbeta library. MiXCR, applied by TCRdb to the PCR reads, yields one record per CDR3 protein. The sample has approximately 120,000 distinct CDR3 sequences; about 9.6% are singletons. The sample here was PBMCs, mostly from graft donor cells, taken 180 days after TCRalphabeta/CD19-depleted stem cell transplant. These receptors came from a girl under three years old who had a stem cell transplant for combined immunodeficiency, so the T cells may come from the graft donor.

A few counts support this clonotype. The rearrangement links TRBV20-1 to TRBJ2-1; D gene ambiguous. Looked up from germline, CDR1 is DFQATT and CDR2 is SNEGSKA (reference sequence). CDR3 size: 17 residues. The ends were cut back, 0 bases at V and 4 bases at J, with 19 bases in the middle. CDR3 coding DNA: TGCAGTGCTAGAGATCTCCTGACACCTAAATCTTACAATGAGCAGTTCTTC. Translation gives CSARDLLTPKSYNEQFF.

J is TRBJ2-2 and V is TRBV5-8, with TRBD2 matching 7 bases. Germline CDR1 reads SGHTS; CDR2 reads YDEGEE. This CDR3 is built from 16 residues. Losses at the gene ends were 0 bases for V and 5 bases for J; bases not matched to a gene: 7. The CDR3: CASSLGRTSSTGELFF. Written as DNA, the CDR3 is TGTGCCAGCAGCTTGGGTAGGACTAGTTCAACCGGGGAGCTGTTTTTT.

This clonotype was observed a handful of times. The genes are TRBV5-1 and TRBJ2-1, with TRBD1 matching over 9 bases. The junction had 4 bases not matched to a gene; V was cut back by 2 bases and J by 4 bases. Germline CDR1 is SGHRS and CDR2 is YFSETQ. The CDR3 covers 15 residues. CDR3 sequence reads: CASSLGTGFYNEQFF. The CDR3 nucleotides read TGCGCCAGCAGCTTAGGGACAGGGTTTTACAATGAGCAGTTCTTC.

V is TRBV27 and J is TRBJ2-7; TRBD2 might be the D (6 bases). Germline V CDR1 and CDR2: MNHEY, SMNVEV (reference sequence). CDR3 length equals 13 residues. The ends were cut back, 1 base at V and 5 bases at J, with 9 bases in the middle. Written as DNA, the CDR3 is TGTGCCAGCAGTTTATACTGGGGGGACGAGCAGTACTTC. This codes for CASSLYWGDEQYF.

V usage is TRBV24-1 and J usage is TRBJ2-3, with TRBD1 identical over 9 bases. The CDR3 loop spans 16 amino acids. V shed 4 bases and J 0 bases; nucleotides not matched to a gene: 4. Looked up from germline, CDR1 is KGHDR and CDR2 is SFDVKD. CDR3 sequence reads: CATSDRTGASTDTQYF. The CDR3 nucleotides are TGTGCCACCAGTGACCGGACAGGGGCTAGCACAGATACGCAGTATTTT.

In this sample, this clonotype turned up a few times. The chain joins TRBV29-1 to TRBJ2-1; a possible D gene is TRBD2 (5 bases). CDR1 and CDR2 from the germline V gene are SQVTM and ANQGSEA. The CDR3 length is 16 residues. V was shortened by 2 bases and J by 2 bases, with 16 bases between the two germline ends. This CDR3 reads CSVELPGSLPYNEQFF. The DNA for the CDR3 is TGCAGCGTTGAATTGCCGGGGTCCTTACCCTACAATGAGCAGTTCTTC.

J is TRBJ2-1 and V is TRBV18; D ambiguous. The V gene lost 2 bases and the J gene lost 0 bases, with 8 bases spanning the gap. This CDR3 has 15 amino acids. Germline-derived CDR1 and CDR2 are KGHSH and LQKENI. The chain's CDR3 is CASSPTLSSYNEQFF. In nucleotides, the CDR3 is TGTGCCAGCTCACCAACGCTGAGCTCCTACAATGAGCAGTTCTTC. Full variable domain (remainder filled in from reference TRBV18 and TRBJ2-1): NAGVMQNPRHLVRRRGQEARLRCSPMKGHSHVYWYRQLPEEGLKFMVYLQKENIIDESGMPKERFSAEFPKEGPSILRIQQVVRGDSAAYFCASSPTLSSYNEQFFGPGTRLTVL.

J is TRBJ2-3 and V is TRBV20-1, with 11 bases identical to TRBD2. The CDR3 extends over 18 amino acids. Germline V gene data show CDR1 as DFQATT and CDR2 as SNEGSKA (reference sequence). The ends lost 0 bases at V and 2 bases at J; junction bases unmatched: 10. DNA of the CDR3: TGCAGTGCTAGAGATCAGGCCCGGACTAGCGGGTCCACAGATACGCAGTATTTT. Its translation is CSARDQARTSGSTDTQYF.

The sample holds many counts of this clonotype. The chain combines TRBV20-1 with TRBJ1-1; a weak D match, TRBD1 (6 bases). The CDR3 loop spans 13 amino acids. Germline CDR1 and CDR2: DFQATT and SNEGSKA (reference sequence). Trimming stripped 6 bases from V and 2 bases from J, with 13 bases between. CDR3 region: CSAPGTTNTEAFF. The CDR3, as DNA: TGCAGTGCGCCCGGGACAACAAACACTGAAGCTTTCTTT.

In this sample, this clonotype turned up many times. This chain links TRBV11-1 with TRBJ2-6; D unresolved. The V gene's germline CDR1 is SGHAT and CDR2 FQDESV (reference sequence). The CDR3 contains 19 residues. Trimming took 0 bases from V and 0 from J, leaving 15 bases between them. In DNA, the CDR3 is TGTGCCAGCAGCTTAGCGTATAAGGCTCGGACCTCTGGGGCCAACGTCCTGACTTTC. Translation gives CASSLAYKARTSGANVLTF.

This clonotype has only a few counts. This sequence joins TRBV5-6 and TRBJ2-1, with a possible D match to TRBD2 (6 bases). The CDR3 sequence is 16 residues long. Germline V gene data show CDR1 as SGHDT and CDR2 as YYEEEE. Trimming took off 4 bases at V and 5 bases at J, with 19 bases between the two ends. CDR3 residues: CASSILALTSHNEQFF. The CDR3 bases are TGTGCCAGCAGCATACTAGCTCTCACGTCCCACAATGAGCAGTTCTTC.

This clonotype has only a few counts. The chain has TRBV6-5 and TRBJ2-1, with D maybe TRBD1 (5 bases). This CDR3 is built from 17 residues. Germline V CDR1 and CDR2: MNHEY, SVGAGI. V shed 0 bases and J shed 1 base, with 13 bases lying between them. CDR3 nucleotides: TGTGCCAGCAGTTACTCGAAATTTTCAGGGTCCTACAATGAGCAGTTCTTC. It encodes CASSYSKFSGSYNEQFF.

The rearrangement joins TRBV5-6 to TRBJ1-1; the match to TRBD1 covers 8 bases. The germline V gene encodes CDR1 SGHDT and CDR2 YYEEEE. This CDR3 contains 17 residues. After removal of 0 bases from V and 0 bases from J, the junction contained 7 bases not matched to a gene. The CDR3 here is CASSLGQGAIMNTEAFF. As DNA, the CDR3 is TGTGCCAGCAGCTTGGGGCAGGGGGCCATCATGAACACTGAAGCTTTCTTT.

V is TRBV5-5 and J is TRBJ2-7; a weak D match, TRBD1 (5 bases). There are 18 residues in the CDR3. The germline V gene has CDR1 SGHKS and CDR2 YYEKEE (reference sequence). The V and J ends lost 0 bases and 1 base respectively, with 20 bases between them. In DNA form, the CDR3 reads TGTGCCAGCAGCTTGGATTATGGACACTCACACCGTTCCTACGAGCAGTACTTC. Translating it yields CASSLDYGHSHRSYEQYF.

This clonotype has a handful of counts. CDR3 region: CSSVGVSYNSPLHF. The CDR3 DNA sequence: TGCAGTTCAGTGGGGGTTTCCTATAATTCACCCCTCCACTTT. The chain uses TRBV20-1 and TRBJ1-6; D is possibly TRBD1 (5 bases). This CDR3 comprises 14 residues. The V end was cut by 8 bases, the J end by 1 base, with 12 bases between. Germline loops: CDR1 DFQATT, CDR2 SNEGSKA (reference sequence).

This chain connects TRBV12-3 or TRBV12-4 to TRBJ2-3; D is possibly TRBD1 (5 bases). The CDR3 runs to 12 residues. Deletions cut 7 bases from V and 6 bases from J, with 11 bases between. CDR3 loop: CASTRVKDTQYF. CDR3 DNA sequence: TGTGCCAGCACCAGGGTCAAGGATACGCAGTATTTT.

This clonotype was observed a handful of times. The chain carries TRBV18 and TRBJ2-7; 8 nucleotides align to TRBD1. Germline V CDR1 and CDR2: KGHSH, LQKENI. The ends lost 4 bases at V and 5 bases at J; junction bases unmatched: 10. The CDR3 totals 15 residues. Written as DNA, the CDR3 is TGTGCCAGCTCACTTGACGGGACAGGTGGGAACGAGCAGTACTTC. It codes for CASSLDGTGGNEQYF.

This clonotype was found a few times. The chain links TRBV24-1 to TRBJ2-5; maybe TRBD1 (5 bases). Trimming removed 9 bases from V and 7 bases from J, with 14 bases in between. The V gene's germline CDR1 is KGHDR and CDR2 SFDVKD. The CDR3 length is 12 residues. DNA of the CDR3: TGTGCCACCGCAGGGTTGGTGGGGACCCAGTACTTC. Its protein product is CATAGLVGTQYF.

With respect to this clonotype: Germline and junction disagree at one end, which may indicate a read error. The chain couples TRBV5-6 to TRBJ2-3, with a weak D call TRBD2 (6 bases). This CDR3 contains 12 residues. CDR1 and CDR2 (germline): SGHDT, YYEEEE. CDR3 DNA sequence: TGTGCCAGCAGTTCGGTGGAGGGACCCCCCCATTTT. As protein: CASSSVEGPPHF.

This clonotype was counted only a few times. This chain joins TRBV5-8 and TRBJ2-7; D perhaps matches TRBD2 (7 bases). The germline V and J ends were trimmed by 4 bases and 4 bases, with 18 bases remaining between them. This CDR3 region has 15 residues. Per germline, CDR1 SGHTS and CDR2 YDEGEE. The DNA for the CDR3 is TGTGCCAGCAGCCACGGACTAGGGGGAAGTTACGAGCAGTACTTC. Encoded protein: CASSHGLGGSYEQYF.

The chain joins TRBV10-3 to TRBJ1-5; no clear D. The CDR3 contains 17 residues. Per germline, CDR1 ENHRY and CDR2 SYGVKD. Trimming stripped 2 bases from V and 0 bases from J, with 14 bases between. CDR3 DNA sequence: TGTGCCATCAGTGAGCCCCCCTGGGCAGATAGCAATCAGCCCCAGCATTTT. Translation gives CAISEPPWADSNQPQHF.

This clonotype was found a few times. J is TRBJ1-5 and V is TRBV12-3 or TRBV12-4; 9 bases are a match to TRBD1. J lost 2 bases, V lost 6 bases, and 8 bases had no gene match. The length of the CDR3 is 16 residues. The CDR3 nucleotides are TGTGCCAGCAGCCGCCGGGGACAGGGTGGCAATCAGCCCCAGCATTTT. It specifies CASSRRGQGGNQPQHF.

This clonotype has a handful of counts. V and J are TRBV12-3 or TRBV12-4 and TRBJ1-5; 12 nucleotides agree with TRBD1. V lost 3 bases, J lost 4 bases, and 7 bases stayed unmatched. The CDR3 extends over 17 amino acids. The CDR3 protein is CASSLLGGQGANQPQHF. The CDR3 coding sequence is TGTGCCAGCAGTTTGTTGGGGGGACAGGGGGCAAATCAGCCCCAGCATTTT.

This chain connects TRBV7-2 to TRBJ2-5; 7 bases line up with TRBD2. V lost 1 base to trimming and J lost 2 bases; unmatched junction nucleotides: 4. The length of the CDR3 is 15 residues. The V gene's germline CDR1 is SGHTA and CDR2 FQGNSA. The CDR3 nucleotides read TGTGCCAGCAGCTTAGGGGGGGGGAGTCAAGAGACCCAGTACTTC. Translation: CASSLGGGSQETQYF.

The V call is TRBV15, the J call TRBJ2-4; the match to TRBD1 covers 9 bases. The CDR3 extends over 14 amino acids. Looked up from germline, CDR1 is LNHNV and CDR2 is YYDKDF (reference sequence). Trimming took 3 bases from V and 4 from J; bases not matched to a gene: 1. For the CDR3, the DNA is TGTGCCACCAGCAGGACAGGGGGTAAAAACATTCAGTACTTC. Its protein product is CATSRTGGKNIQYF.

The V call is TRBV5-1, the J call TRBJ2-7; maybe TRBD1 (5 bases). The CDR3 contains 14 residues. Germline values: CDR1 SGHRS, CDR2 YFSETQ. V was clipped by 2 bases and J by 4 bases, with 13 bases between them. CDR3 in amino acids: CASSLLGHPYEQYF. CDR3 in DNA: TGCGCCAGCAGCTTATTGGGGCACCCTTACGAGCAGTACTTC.

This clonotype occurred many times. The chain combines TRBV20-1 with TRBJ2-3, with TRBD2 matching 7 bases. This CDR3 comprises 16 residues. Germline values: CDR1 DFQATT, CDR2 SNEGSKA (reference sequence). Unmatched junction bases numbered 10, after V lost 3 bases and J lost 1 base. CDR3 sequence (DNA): TGCAGTGCTAGCCGAGGACTAGATCCCCGCACAGATACGCAGTATTTT. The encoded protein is CSASRGLDPRTDTQYF.